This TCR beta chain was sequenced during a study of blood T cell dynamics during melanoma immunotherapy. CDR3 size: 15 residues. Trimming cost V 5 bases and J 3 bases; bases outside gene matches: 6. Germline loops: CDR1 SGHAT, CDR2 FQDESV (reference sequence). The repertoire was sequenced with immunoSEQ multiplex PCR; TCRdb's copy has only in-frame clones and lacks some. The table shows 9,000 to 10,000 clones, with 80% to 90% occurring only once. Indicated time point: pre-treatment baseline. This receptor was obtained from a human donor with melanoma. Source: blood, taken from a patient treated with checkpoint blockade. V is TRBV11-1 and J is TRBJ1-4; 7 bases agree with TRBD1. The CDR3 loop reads CASSVRDSPNEKLFF. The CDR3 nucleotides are TGTGCCAGCAGCGTCCGGGACAGCCCTAATGAAAAACTGTTTTTT. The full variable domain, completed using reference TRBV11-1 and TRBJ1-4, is EAEVAQSPRYKITEKSQAVAFWCDPISGHATLYWYRQILGQGPELLVQFQDESVVDDSQLPKDRFSAERLKGVDSTLKIQPAELGDSAMYLCASSVRDSPNEKLFFGSGTQLSVL.